This TCR beta chain emerged from a study of T cell repertoires in cytomegalovirus infection. The CDR3 runs 14 residues. Germline assignment: CDR1 SGHRS and CDR2 YFSETQ. Trimming pared 0 bases from V and 1 base from J, leaving 8 bases between. Study observations and caveats: The ex vivo response was dominated by HLA-C-restricted CMV-specific TCR beta clonotypes.

Comment on this clonotype: Its specificity is not known.

Each CDR3 protein gets one entry after TCRdb re-called the reads with MiXCR. The data show 200,000 to 250,000 distinct CDR3 sequences, 9% to 15% seen once. Sequencing was carried out using PBMCs. The genes are TRBV5-1 and TRBJ2-7; D remains ambiguous. This clonotype was sampled from a human donor in good health (CMV status not recorded). Some clones in this sample may be carry-over from other donors' samples. CDR3 DNA sequence: TGCGCCAGCAGCTTGGCTGGGAAATCCTACGAGCAGTACTTC. This codes for CASSLAGKSYEQYF. Using reference TRBV5-1 and TRBJ2-7 for the parts outside the CDR3, the full variable domain is KAGVTQTPRYLIKTRGQQVTLSCSPISGHRSVSWYQQTPGQGLQFLFEYFSETQRNKGNFPGRFSGRQFSNSRSEMNVSTLELGDSALYLCASSLAGKSYEQYFGPGTRLTVT.